This TCR beta chain was profiled in a study of blood T cell repertoires in COVID-19. About the study: The study drew acute and convalescent COVID-19 samples from the United States, Italy and Spain. Nucleic acid was either cDNA or gDNA, and it came from T cells, B-cell-depleted T cells, or PBMCs.

This clone was picked up one time. In germline, CDR1 is ENHRY, CDR2 SYGVKD. This CDR3 contains 16 residues. V shed 4 bases and J shed 7 bases, with 17 bases lying between them. Assay: immunoSEQ multiplex PCR; the TCRdb copy retains only in-frame clones and omits some. Of under 300,000 clones in the sample, roughly 84% are singletons; the top ten hold 2% to 2.5%. This rearrangement joins TRBV10-3 to TRBJ1-6; D unclear. Sequenced input: peripheral blood. The TCR originated in a woman between 40 and 55 years old who had recovered from COVID-19. The chain's CDR3 is CAISADSGPRNSPLHF. The CDR3 coding sequence is TGTGCCATCAGTGCAGATTCGGGTCCGAGGAATTCACCCCTCCACTTT.